This TCR beta chain was recovered during a study of brain T cells in children with intractable seizures listed by TCRdb under 2021. Study-wide context: A NanoString immunology panel was first used to screen resected brain tissue from 40 to 60 pediatric epilepsy surgery cases for immune gene transcripts. Among the approximately 12 selected surgery cases, eight also had pre-surgery blood sequenced, leaving four with brain tissue only.

Trimming removed 0 bases from V and 0 bases from J, leaving 9 bases between the germline ends. There are 15 amino acids in the CDR3, from cysteine to valine inclusive. CDR3 DNA is the only sequence kept; it has 45 bases, read in frame from the first base. CDR1 and CDR2, per the germline V gene, are SNHLY and FYNNEI. What this sample's time point label stands for: resected brain tissue, or blood drawn just prior to surgery. The surgery cases showing the highest brain T cell transcript signatures were chosen for TCR beta chain sequencing of brain tissue and, when available, of blood. Prior to surgery, the patients had been treated with at least one anti-epileptic drug. The TCR-sequenced patients were children whose drug-resistant epilepsy was caused by tuberous sclerosis complex, focal cortical dysplasia, Rasmussen encephalitis or hemimegalencephaly. Bulk genomic DNA was extracted from unsorted brain tissue and whole blood with the Monarch genomic DNA purification kit.

To note about this clone: The specificity of this receptor is unknown. No clone much larger than this one lies a single base away; base qualities are absent.

TCR beta chain sequences were generated from genomic DNA using the immunoSEQ assay. The paper's data handling went like this. CDR3 sequences that did not begin with the conserved framework cysteine at position 104 were removed manually. To get clonality, the normalized Shannon's Diversity Index was subtracted from one, giving values from 0 (maximal diversity) to 1 (oligoclonal). Differences in the frequency of the same CDR3 between samples, such as brain versus blood, were assessed with chi-squared comparison-of-proportions tests. Public clonotypes were identified through searches of immuneACCESS, and similarity to known antiviral clonotypes was evaluated with the VDJdb browser. TCRdb mirrors the immuneACCESS table, restricted to in-frame sequences. Some clones are absent from its copies; in checked studies, under half trace to an unresolved V gene, and the reason for the others is unknown. V and J calls and clone size follow that table, whereas D and trimming were derived from the DNA. The sample contains approximately 41,000 clones, around 90% of them found a single time. 5.5% to 7% of the sample is in the top ten clones.

The paper's findings and limits, for the study overall: The patients' HCMV serostatus was not known, and viral specificity was inferred solely from CDR3 sequence similarity. Because sequencing depth was different between pre-surgery and post-surgery blood, clones absent from the pre-surgery sample may reflect undersampling.

The material sequenced was peripheral blood, taken at surgery. The chain is encoded by TRBV2 joined to TRBJ2-7, and the D gene may be TRBD1, 5 bases matching. The receptor was isolated from a girl aged 2-10 years with tuberous sclerosis and intractable seizures. The CDR3 amino acid sequence is: CASSEATVDSYEQYV. The sequenced DNA: TGTGCCAGCAGTGAAGCGACAGTCGACTCCTACGAGCAGTACGTC.